What follows are 4 T cell receptor beta chains derived from one specimen sequenced in a study of blood T cell repertoires in COVID-19. The protocol was immunoSEQ multiplex PCR, while the TCRdb copy is restricted to in-frame clones and leaves out a portion. This table holds some 20,000 clones, approximately 90% found once. Sequenced sample: peripheral blood. Receptors were obtained from a human donor in a cohort sampled during active COVID-19. The donor label of this sample is uncertain.

This rearrangement joins TRBV5-1 to TRBJ1-1, with D tentatively TRBD1 (6 bases). The CDR3 has 14 amino acids. Per the germline V gene, CDR1 is SGHRS and CDR2 is YFSETQ. V was shortened by 4 bases and J by 1 base, with 11 bases between the two germline ends. The CDR3: CASSTGTPNTEAFF. CDR3 DNA sequence: TGCGCCAGCAGCACCGGGACACCGAACACTGAAGCTTTCTTT. The whole variable domain, remainder taken from reference TRBV5-1 and TRBJ1-1, is KAGVTQTPRYLIKTRGQQVTLSCSPISGHRSVSWYQQTPGQGLQFLFEYFSETQRNKGNFPGRFSGRQFSNSRSEMNVSTLELGDSALYLCASSTGTPNTEAFFGQGTRLTVV.

This clone counts as large. The chain couples TRBV6-2 or TRBV6-3 to TRBJ2-7; 8 nucleotides agree with TRBD2. V dropped 5 bases and J dropped 3; count of bases not matched to a gene: 6. This CDR3 has 14 residues. Germline CDR1 MNHEY, CDR2 SVGEGT. The CDR3 nucleotides read TGTGCCAGCAGTCCCCCAAGCGGGAGCTACGAGCAGTACTTC. Translating gives CASSPPSGSYEQYF.

The chain couples TRBV28 to TRBJ2-5, with a tentative D call TRBD2 (6 bases). Trimming left V 6 bases short and J 4 bases short, with 18 bases between. The CDR3 sequence is 15 residues long. Germline V lookup: CDR1 MDHEN, CDR2 SYDVKM. CDR3 DNA sequence: TGTGCCAGCAGCCCCAGTGTTGGGGGAGGAGAGACCCAGTACTTC. Translating gives CASSPSVGGGETQYF.

The rearrangement joins TRBV10-3 to TRBJ2-1, with D possibly matching TRBD1 (5 bases). Germline values: CDR1 ENHRY, CDR2 SYGVKD. V was pared by 4 bases and J by 11 bases, with 12 bases between. The CDR3 is 12 residues long. DNA of the CDR3: TGTGCCATCAGTGGACCGACAGATAAGCAGTTCTTC. As protein: CAISGPTDKQFF.